The T cell receptor (beta chain) under discussion was sequenced for a study of blood T cell repertoires in COVID-19 (dated by TCRdb to about 2020). About the study as a whole: The collaborator samples originated in the United States, Italy and Spain and spanned the acute and convalescent phases of COVID-19. The material from the prospective study consisted of cDNA or gDNA derived from T cells, B-cell-depleted T cells, or PBMCs. Deeply sampled blood TCRbeta repertoires from subjects exposed to, actively infected with, or recovered from COVID-19 were included in the dataset. The repertoires were released in a freely available public database intended as a resource for research on the immune response to SARS-CoV-2. Samples came from the ongoing ImmuneRACE study (first 160 participants) plus 1,254 subjects from 6 global collaborators. Nearly every sample came with metadata listing a de-identified subject ID, COVID-19 status, age in years and sex. Where available, HLA class I and class II types were taken from metadata supplied by the sample provider and were not determined by assay-based typing.

The immunoSEQ Assay, a bias-controlled multiplex PCR, was used to amplify TCRbeta CDR3 regions from genomic DNA. Per the source publication's procedure: Within the assay, amplification of reference gene primers was used to estimate how many nucleated cells each sample contained. To quantify the absolute abundance of each unique TCRbeta CDR3 rearrangement, sequence reads were collapsed and filtered. For each sample, productive Simpson clonality was calculated by taking the square root of Simpson's diversity index across productive rearrangements. The source is immuneACCESS, and TCRdb retained only in-frame sequences with V and J called. Part of the clones is not carried over; for the studies checked, unresolved V genes explain less than half of this, and the remainder is unexplained. That table furnishes V, J and clone size, whereas the DNA furnished D and trimming. Here the sample has around 50,000 clones; around 89% occur a single time. Roughly 2% of the sample rests with the top ten.

Its CDR3 holds 17 amino acids, cysteine through phenylalanine. Here the CDR3 DNA is all that survives: 51 bases in frame from base 1. The germline V gene encodes CDR1 MNHEY and CDR2 SVGEGT. A distance of 11 bases separates the germline ends of V and J, which lose 2 bases and 0 bases respectively. Collaborating institutions collected whole blood in K2EDTA tubes following their own protocols. Collaborator samples were shipped for TCRbeta analysis as frozen whole blood, isolated PBMCs, or DNA extracted from either sample type. Beyond this particular receptor, the publication reports: How much clinical and demographic metadata was included differed by source and by participant, and the metadata was provided uncurated.

About this clone itself: Its antigen is not yet known. No base qualities exist here, and no much larger clone lies one base off it.

The chain is encoded by TRBV6-2 or TRBV6-3 joined to TRBJ2-6; the D segment could be TRBD1, given 6 matching bases. This TCR was recovered from a human donor in a cohort sampled during active COVID-19. Sequencing was done on a sample of peripheral blood. At the DNA level, the sequence is TGTGCCAGCAGTTACCCCCGGACAGTCTCTGGGGCCAACGTCCTGACTTTC. Its translation reads: CASSYPRTVSGANVLTF.